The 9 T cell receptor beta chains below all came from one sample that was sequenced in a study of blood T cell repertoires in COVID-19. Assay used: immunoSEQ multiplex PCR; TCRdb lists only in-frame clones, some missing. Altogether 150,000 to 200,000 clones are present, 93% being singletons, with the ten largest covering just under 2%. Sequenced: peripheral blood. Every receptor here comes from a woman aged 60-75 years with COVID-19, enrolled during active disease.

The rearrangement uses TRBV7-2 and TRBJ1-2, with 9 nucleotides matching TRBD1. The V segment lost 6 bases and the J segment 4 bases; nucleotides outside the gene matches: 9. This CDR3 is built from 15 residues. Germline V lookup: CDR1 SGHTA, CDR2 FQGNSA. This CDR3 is CASRRNPGQGYGYTF. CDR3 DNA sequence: TGTGCCAGCAGACGAAACCCGGGACAGGGCTATGGCTACACCTTC.

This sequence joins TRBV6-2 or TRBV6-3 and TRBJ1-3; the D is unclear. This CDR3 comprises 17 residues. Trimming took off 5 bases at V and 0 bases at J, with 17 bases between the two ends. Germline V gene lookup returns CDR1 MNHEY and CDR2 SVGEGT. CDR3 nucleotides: TGTGCCAGCAGTCTAAGCCGATTAAAAAGCTCTGGAAACACCATATATTTT. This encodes CASSLSRLKSSGNTIYF.

The CDR3 is CASSLVLIGQGSGNTIYF. CDR3 DNA: TGTGCCAGCAGCTTAGTCTTAATAGGTCAGGGCTCGGGAAACACCATATATTTT. The rearrangement links TRBV7-2 to TRBJ1-3; weak D call: TRBD1 (5 bases). Germline CDR1 reads SGHTA; CDR2 reads FQGNSA. This CDR3 is 18 amino acids long. Trimming stripped 1 base from V and 4 bases from J, with 20 bases between.

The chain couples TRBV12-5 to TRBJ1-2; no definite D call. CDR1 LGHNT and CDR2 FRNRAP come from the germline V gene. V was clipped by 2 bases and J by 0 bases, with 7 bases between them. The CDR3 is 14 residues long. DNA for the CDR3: TGTGCTAGTGGTTTGTCAGGCACTAACTATGGCTACACCTTC. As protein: CASGLSGTNYGYTF.

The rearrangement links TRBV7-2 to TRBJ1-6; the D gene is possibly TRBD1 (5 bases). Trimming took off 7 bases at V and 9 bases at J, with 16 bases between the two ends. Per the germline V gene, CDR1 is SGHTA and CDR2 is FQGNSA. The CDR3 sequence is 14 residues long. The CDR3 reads CASTSGGPGSPLHF. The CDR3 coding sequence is TGTGCCAGCACCTCCGGGGGACCTGGTTCACCCCTCCACTTT.

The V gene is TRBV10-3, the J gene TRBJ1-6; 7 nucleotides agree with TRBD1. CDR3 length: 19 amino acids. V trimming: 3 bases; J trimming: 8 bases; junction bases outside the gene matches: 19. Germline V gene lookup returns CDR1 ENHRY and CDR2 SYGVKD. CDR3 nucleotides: TGTGCCATCAGTGAAAATCTAGGGGGCGATGTATGGAATGATTCACCCCTCCACTTT. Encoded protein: CAISENLGGDVWNDSPLHF.

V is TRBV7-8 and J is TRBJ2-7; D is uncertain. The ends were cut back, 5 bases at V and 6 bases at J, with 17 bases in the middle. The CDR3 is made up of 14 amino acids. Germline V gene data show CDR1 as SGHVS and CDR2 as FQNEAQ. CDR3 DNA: TGTGCCAGCAGCGCGGAAAATCGCCGGCTCGAGCAGTACTTC. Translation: CASSAENRRLEQYF. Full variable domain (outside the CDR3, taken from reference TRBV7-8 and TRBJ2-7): GAGVSQSPRYKVAKRGQDVALRCDPISGHVSLFWYQQALGQGPEFLTYFQNEAQLDKSGLPSDRFFAERPEGSVSTLKIQRTQQEDSAVYLCASSAENRRLEQYFGPGTRLTVT.

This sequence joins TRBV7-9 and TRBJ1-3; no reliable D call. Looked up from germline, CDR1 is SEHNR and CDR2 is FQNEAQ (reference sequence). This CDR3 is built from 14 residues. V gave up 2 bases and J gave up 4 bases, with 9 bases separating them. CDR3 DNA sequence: TGTGCCAGCAGCTTAACACCGGGAGGAAACACCATATATTTT. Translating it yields CASSLTPGGNTIYF.

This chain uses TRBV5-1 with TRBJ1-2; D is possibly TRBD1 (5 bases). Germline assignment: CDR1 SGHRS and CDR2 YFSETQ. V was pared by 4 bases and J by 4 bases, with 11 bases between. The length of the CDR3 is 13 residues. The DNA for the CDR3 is TGCGCCAGCAGCCTGCAGGGTATCTATGGCTACACCTTC. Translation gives CASSLQGIYGYTF.